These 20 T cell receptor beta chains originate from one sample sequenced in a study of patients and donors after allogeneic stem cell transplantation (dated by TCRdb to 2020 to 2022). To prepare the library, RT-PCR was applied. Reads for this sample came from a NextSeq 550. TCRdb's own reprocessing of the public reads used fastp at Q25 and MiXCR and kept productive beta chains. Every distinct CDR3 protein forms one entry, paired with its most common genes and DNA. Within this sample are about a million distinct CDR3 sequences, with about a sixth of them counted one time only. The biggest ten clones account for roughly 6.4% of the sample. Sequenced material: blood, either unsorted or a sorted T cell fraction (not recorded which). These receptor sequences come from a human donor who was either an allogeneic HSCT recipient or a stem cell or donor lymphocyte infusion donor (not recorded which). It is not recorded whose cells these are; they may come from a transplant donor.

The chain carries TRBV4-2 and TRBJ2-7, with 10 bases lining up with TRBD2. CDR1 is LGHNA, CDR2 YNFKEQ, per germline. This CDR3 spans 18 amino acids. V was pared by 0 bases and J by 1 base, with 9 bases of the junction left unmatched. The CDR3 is CASSQESLASGSSYEQYF. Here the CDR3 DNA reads TGTGCCAGCAGCCAAGAATCATTGGCTAGCGGGAGTTCCTACGAGCAGTACTTC.

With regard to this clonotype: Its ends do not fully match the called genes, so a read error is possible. The CDR3 region has the DNA TGCGCCAGCAGTTCCGACGGGCAGGCCTTCTACGAGCAGTACTTC. This codes for CASSSDGQAFYEQYF. The chain recombines TRBV28 with TRBJ2-7; D gene ambiguous. There are 15 residues in the CDR3. The V gene's germline CDR1 is MDHEN and CDR2 SYDVKM.

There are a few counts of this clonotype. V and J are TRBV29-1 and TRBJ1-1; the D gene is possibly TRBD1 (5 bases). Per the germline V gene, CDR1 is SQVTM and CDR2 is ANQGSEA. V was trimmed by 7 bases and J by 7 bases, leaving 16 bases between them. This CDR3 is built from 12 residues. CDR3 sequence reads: CSATPGGNEAFF. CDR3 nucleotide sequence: TGCAGCGCCACCCCGGGGGGGAATGAAGCTTTCTTT.

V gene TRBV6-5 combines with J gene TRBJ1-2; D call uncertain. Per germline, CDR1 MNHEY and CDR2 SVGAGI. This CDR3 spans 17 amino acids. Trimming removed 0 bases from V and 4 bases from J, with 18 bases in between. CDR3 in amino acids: CASSYSTHRVEFYGYTF. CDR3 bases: TGTGCCAGCAGTTACTCGACGCATAGGGTAGAATTCTATGGCTACACCTTC.

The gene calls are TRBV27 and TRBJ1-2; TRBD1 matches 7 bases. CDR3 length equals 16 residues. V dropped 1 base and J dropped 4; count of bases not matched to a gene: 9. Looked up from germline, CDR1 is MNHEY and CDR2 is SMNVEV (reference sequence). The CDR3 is CASSLWGRQGFYGYTF. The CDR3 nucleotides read TGTGCCAGCAGTTTATGGGGCCGACAGGGTTTCTATGGCTACACCTTC.

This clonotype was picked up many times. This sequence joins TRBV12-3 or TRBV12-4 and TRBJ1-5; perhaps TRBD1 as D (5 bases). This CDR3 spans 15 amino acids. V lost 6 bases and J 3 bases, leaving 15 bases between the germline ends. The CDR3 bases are TGTGCCAGCAGCCCTACATCAGGGATCAATCAGCCCCAGCATTTT. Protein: CASSPTSGINQPQHF.

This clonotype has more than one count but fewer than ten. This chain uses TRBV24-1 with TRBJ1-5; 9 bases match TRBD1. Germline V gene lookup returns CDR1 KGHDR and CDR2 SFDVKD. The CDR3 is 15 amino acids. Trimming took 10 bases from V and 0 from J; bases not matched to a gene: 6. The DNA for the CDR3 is TGTGCCACTGCGACAGGGGGTATTAGCAATCAGCCCCAGCATTTT. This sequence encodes CATATGGISNQPQHF.

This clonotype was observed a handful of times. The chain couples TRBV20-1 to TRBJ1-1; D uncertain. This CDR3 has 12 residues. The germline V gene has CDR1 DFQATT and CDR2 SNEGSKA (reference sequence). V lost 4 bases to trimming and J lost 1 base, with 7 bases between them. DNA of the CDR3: TGCAGTGCTATCCGGTCGAACACTGAAGCTTTCTTT. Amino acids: CSAIRSNTEAFF.

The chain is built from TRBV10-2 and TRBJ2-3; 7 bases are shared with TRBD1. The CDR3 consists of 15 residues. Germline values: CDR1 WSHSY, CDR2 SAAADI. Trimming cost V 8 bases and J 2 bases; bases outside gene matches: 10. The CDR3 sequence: CASGTGQLVTDTQYF. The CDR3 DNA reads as TGCGCCAGCGGTACGGGACAGCTCGTCACAGATACGCAGTATTTT.

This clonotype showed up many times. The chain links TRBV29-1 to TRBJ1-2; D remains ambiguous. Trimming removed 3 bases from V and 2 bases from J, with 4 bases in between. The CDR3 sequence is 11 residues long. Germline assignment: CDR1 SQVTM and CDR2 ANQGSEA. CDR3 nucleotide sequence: TGCAGCGTTGACAAGAACTATGGCTACACCTTC. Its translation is CSVDKNYGYTF.

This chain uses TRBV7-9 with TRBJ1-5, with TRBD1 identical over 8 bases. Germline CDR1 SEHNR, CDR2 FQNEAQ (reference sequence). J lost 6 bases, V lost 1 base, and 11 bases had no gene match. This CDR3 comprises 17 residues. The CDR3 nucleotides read TGTGCCAGCAGCTTAGTTCGAGGACAGGGTATTGGTCAGCCCCAGCATTTT. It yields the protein CASSLVRGQGIGQPQHF.

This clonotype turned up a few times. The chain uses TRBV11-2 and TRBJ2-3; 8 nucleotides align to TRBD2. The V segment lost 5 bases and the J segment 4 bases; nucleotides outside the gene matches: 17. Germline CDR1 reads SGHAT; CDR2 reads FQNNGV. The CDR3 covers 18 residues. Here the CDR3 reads CASSPQRLWGLVSDTQYF. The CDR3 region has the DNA TGTGCCAGCAGCCCCCAGAGGTTATGGGGACTAGTATCAGATACGCAGTATTTT.

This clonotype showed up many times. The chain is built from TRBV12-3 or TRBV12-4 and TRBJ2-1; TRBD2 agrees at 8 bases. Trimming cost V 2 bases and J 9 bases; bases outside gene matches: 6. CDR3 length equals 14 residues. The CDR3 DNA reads TGTGCCAGCAGTTTAAACGGGGGGGCCGGTGAGCAGTTCTTC. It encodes CASSLNGGAGEQFF.

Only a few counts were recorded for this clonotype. CDR3 loop: CAIPRDRGPDSGANVLTF. The CDR3 bases are TGTGCCATCCCTAGGGACAGGGGACCTGACTCTGGGGCCAACGTCCTGACTTTC. The J gene is TRBJ2-6, the V gene TRBV10-3; 10 bases are shared with TRBD1. V lost 8 bases to trimming and J lost 0 bases; unmatched junction nucleotides: 10. This CDR3 spans 18 amino acids. CDR1 and CDR2 from the germline V gene are ENHRY and SYGVKD.

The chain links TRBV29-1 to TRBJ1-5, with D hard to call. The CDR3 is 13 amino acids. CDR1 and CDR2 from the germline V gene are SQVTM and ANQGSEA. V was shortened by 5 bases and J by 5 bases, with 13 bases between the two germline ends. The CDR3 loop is CSVTVGIDQPQHF. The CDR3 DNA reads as TGCAGCGTTACCGTGGGTATCGATCAGCCCCAGCATTTT.

The CDR3 DNA is TGCAGTGCTCCAGGGGGCCAGAACACTGAAGCTTTCTTT. Its translation: CSAPGGQNTEAFF. The genes are TRBV20-1 and TRBJ1-1; 8 bases line up with TRBD1. Germline V gene lookup returns CDR1 DFQATT and CDR2 SNEGSKA (reference sequence). The CDR3 covers 13 residues. J lost 1 base, V lost 5 bases, and 3 bases had no gene match.

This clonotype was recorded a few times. CDR3 region: CASSSEWTGDSPLHF. The CDR3 DNA is TGCGCCAGCAGCTCGGAATGGACAGGGGACTCACCCCTCCACTTT. The V call is TRBV5-1, the J call TRBJ1-6; 9 nucleotides match TRBD1. Germline V gives CDR1 SGHRS, CDR2 YFSETQ. The CDR3 is 15 amino acids. With V trimmed by 3 bases and J by 10 bases, 8 bases remained unmatched.

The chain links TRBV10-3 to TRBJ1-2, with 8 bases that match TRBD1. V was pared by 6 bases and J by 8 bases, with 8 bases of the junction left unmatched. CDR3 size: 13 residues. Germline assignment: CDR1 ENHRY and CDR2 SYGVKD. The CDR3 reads CAISPGTGEGYTF. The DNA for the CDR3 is TGTGCCATCAGCCCCGGGACAGGAGAGGGCTACACCTTC.

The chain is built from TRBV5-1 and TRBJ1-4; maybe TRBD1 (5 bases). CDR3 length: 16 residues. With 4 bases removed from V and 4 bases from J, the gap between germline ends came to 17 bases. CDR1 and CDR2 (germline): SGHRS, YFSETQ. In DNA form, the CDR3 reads TGCGCCAGCAGCGGGGTAAGGGGCAGCGGTAATGAAAAACTGTTTTTT. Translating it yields CASSGVRGSGNEKLFF.

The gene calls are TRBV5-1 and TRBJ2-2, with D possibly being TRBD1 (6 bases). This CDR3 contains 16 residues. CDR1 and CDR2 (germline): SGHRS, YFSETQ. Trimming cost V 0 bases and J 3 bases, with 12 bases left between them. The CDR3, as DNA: TGCGCCAGCAGCTTGGACGGGACACTCCACACCGGGGAGCTGTTTTTT. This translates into CASSLDGTLHTGELFF.